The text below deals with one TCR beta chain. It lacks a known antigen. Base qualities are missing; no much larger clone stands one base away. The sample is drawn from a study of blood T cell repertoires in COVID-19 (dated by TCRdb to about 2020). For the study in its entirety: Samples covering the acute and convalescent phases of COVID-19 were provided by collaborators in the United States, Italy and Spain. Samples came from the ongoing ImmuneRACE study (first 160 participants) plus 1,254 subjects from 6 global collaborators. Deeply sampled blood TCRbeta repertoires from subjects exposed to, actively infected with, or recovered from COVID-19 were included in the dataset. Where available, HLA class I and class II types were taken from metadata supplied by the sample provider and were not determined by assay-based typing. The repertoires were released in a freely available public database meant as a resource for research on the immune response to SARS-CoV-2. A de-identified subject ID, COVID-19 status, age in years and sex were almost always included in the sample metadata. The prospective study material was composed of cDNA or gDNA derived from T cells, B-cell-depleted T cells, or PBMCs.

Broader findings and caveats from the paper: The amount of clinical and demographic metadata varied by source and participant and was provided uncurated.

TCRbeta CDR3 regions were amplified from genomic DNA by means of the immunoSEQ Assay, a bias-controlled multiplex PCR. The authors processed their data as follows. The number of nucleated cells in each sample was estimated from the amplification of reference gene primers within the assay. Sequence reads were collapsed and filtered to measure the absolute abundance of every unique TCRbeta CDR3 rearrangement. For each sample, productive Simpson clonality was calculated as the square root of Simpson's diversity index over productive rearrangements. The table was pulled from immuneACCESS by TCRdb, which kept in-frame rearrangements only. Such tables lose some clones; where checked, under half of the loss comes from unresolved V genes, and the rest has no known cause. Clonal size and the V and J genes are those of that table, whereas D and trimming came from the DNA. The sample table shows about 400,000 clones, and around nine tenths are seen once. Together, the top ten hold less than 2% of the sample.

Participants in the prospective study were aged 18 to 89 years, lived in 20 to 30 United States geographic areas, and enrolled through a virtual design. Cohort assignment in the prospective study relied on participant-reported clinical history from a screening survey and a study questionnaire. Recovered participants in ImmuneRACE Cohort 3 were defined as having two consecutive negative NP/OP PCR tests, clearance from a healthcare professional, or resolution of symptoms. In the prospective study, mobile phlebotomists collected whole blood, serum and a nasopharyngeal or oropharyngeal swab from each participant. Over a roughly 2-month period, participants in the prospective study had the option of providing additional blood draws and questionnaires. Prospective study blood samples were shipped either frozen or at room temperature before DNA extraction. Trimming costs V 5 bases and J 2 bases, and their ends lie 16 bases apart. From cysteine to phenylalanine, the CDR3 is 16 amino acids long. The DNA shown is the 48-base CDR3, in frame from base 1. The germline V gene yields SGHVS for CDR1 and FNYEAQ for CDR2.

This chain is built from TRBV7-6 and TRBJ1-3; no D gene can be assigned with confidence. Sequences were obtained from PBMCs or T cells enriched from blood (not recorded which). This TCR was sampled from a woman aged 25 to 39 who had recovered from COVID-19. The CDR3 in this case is CASSPPGRLAGNTIYF. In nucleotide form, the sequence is TGTGCCAGCAGCCCCCCCGGTCGGTTGGCTGGAAACACCATATATTTT.